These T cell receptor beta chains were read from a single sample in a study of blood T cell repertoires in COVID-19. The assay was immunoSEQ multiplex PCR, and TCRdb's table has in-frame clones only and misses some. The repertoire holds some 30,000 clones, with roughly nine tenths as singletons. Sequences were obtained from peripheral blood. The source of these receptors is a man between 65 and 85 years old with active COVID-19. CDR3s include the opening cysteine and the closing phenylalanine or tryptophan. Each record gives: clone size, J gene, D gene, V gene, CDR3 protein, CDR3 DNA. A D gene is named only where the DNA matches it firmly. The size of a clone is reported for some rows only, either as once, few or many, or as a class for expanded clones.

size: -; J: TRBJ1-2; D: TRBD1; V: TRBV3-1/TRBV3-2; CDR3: CASTGAGYGYTF; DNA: TGTGCCAGTACAGGGGCCGGCTATGGCTACACCTTC
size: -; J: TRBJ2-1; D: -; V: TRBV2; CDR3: CASSDLYEQFF; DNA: TGTGCCAGCAGTGACCTATATGAGCAGTTCTTC
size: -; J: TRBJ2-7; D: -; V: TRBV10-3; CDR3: CAISSGGTTYEQYF; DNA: TGTGCCATCAGCTCCGGAGGCACAACCTACGAGCAGTACTTC
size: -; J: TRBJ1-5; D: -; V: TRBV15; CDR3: CATSSVSQPQHF; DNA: TGTGCCACCAGCAGCGTTAGCCAGCCCCAGCATTTT
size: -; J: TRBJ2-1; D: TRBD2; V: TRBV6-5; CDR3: CASSSWTSGSNEQFF; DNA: TGTGCCAGCAGTTCCTGGACTAGCGGGAGTAATGAGCAGTTCTTC
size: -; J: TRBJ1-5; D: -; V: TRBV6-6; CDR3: CASSYAESNQPQHF; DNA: TGTGCCAGCAGTTACGCGGAGTCCAATCAGCCCCAGCATTTT
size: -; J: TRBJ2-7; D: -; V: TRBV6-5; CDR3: CASSYGRGVDEQYF; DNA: TGTGCCAGCAGTTACGGCAGGGGGGTTGACGAGCAGTACTTC
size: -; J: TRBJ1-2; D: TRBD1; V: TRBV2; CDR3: CASSPGQAKGYTF; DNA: TGTGCCAGCAGCCCGGGACAGGCAAAGGGCTACACCTTC
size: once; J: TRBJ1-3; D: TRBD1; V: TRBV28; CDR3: CASRGTASGNTIYF; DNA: TGTGCCAGCAGAGGGACAGCCTCTGGAAACACCATATATTTT
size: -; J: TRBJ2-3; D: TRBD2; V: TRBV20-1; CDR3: CSASPSGRAMDTQYF; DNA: TGCAGTGCTAGTCCTAGCGGGAGGGCCATGGATACGCAGTATTTT
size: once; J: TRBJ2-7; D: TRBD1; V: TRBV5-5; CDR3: CASSLQGAGVEQYF; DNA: TGTGCCAGCAGCTTACAGGGGGCAGGGGTCGAGCAGTACTTC
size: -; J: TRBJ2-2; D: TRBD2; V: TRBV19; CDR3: CASNPARSTSGRSRELFF; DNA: TGTGCCAGTAACCCCGCGAGGAGTACTAGCGGGAGGAGTCGGGAGCTGTTTTTT
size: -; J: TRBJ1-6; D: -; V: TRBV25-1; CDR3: CASTPSGGSPYNSPLHF; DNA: TGTGCCAGCACTCCATCGGGAGGCTCTCCCTATAATTCACCCCTCCACTTT
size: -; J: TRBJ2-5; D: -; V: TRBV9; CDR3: CASSVGTVKETQYF; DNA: TGTGCCAGCAGCGTAGGGACTGTTAAGGAGACCCAGTACTTC
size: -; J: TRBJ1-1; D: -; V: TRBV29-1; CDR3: CSVDHYTEAFF; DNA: TGCAGCGTTGACCACTACACTGAAGCTTTCTTT
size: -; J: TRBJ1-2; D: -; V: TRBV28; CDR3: CASKLTGYDYGYTF; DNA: TGTGCCAGCAAACTGACAGGTTACGACTATGGCTACACCTTC
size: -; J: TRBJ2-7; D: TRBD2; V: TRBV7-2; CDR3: CASSKGLASSYEQYF; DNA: TGTGCCAGCAGCAAGGGACTAGCGTCTTCCTACGAGCAGTACTTC
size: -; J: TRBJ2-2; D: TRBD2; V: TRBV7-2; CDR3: CASSVGLAGGGDTGELFF; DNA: TGTGCCAGCAGCGTTGGACTAGCGGGAGGCGGAGACACCGGGGAGCTGTTTTTT
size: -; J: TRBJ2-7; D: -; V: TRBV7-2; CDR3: CASSFYGMSTYEQYF; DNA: TGTGCCAGCAGCTTTTACGGGATGTCCACCTACGAGCAGTACTTC
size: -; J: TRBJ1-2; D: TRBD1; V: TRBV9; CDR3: CASSTMTGGEGYTF; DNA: TGTGCCAGCAGCACCATGACAGGGGGCGAGGGCTACACCTTC
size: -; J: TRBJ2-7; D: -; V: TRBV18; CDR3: CASSPRGTGTYEQYF; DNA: TGTGCCAGCTCACCGAGGGGGACGGGGACCTACGAGCAGTACTTC
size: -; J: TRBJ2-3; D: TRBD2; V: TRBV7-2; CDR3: CASSAGTSGRNTQYF; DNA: TGTGCCAGCAGCGCGGGGACTAGCGGGAGAAATACGCAGTATTTT
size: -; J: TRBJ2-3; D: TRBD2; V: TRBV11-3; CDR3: CASSLDPTGAGVNTQYF; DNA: TGTGCCAGCAGCTTAGACCCGACTGGAGCGGGAGTGAATACGCAGTATTTT
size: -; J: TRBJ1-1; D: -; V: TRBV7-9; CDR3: CASSSPGSRNTEAFF; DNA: TGTGCCAGCAGCTCACCAGGGTCTCGGAACACTGAAGCTTTCTTT
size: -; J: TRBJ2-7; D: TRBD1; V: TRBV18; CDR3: CASSPTGGLSYEQYF; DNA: TGTGCCAGCTCACCTACAGGGGGCCTATCCTACGAGCAGTACTTC
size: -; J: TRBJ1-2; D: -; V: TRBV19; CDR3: CASSMGRLKRGSPNYGYTF; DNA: TGTGCCAGTAGTATGGGAAGACTCAAAAGGGGATCCCCTAACTATGGCTACACCTTC
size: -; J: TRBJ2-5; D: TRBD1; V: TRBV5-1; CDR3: CASSQGDSFQETQYF; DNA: TGCGCCAGCAGCCAAGGGGACAGCTTCCAAGAGACCCAGTACTTC
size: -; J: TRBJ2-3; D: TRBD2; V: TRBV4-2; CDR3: CASSVRAGSIDTQYF; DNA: TGTGCCAGCAGCGTCCGAGCGGGGTCAATCGATACGCAGTATTTT
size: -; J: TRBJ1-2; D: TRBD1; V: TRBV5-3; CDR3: CARSLIGTGYGYTF; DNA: TGTGCCAGAAGCCTAATCGGGACAGGCTATGGCTACACCTTC
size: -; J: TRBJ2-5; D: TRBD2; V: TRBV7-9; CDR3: CASSPRTSGSWETQYF; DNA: TGTGCCAGCAGCCCAAGGACTAGCGGGAGTTGGGAGACCCAGTACTTC
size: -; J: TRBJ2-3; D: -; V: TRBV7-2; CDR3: CASRTDSGTDTQYF; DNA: TGTGCCAGCAGGACGGACTCTGGCACAGATACGCAGTATTTT
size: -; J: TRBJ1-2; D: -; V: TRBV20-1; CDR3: CSASRGKNYGYTF; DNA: TGCAGTGCTAGTCGGGGAAAAAACTATGGCTACACCTTC
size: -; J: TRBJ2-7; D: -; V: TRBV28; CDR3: CASSLFQGTSEQYF; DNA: TGTGCCAGCAGTTTATTTCAGGGGACCTCCGAGCAGTACTTC
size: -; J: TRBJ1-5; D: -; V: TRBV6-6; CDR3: CASSFRGGGNQPQHF; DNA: TGTGCCAGCAGTTTTAGGGGGGGTGGGAATCAGCCCCAGCATTTT
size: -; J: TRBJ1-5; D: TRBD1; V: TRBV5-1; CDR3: CASSPGVGTGGVQPQHF; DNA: TGCGCCAGCAGCCCGGGGGTCGGGACAGGGGGCGTACAGCCCCAGCATTTT
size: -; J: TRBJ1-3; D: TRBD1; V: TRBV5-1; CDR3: CASSLGTGGSSGNTIYF; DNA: TGCGCCAGCAGCTTGGGGACAGGGGGCTCCTCTGGAAACACCATATATTTT
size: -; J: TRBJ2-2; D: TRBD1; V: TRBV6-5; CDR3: CASSLGQGGSPGELFF; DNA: TGTGCCAGCAGTTTGGGACAGGGGGGGTCTCCCGGGGAGCTGTTTTTT
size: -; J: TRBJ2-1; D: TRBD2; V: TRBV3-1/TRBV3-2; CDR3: CASSQEEEREVAENEQFF; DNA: TGTGCCAGCAGCCAAGAGGAAGAGCGGGAGGTGGCGGAGAATGAGCAGTTCTTC
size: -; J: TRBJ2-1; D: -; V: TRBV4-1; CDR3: CASSQDRPGGLNEQFF; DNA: TGCGCCAGCAGCCAAGATCGGCCGGGCGGACTCAATGAGCAGTTCTTC
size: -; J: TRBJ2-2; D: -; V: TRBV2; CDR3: CASSEALDSLNTGELFF; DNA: TGTGCCAGCAGTGAGGCGCTGGACAGCTTGAACACCGGGGAGCTGTTTTTT
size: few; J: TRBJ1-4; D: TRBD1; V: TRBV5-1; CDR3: CASSLQGIDGKLFF; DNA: TGCGCCAGCAGCTTACAGGGGATCGATGGAAAACTGTTTTTT
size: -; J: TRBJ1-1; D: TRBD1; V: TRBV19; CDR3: CASSIDRTGNTEAFF; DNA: TGTGCCAGTAGTATAGATCGGACAGGGAACACTGAAGCTTTCTTT
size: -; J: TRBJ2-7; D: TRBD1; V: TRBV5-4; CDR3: CASSSGGLSYEQYF; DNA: TGTGCCAGCAGCTCAGGGGGCCTCTCCTACGAGCAGTACTTC
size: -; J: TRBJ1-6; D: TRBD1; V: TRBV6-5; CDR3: CASSSTGGLGTLHF; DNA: TGTGCCAGCAGTTCGACAGGGGGCTTAGGAACCCTCCACTTT
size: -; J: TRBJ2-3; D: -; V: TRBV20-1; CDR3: CSALAIDTQYF; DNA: TGCAGTGCTTTAGCTATAGATACGCAGTATTTT
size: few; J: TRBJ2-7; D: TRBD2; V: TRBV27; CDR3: CAAPATGGGSYEQYF; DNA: TGTGCCGCGCCTGCCACGGGAGGGGGCTCCTACGAGCAGTACTTC
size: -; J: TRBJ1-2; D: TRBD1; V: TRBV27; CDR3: CASSSPQGARGYTF; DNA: TGTGCCAGCAGCAGCCCTCAGGGGGCAAGGGGCTACACCTTC
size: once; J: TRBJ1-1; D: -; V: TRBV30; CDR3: CAWSLGITEAFF; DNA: TGTGCCTGGAGTCTAGGCATAACTGAAGCTTTCTTT
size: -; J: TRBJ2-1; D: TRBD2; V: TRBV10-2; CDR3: CASSPYTGLGGNEQFF; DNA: TGCGCCAGCAGCCCCTATACGGGACTAGGAGGCAATGAGCAGTTCTTC
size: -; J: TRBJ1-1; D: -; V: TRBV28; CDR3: CASSLWLVNTEAFF; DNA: TGTGCCAGCAGTTTATGGTTAGTGAACACTGAAGCTTTCTTT
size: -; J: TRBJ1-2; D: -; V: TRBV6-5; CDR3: CASSYSEDGSYGYTF; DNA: TGTGCCAGCAGTTACTCGGAGGACGGATCCTATGGCTACACCTTC
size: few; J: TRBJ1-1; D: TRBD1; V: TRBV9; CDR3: CASSRDRGNTEAFF; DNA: TGTGCCAGCAGTCGTGACAGGGGAAACACTGAAGCTTTCTTT
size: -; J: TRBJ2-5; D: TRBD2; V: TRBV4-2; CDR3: CASSQDIAGARQETQYF; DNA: TGTGCCAGCAGCCAAGATATAGCGGGAGCTCGCCAAGAGACCCAGTACTTC
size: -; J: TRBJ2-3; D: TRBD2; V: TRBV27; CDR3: CASSYRLAGGADTQYF; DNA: TGTGCCAGCAGTTACCGACTAGCGGGAGGGGCAGATACGCAGTATTTT
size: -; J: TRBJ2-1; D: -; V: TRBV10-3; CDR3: CAISEIGSVGEQFF; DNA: TGTGCCATCAGTGAGATAGGGAGTGTGGGTGAGCAGTTCTTC
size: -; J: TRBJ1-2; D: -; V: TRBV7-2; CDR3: CASSPSPGYGYTF; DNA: TGTGCCAGCAGCCCATCCCCGGGCTATGGCTACACCTTC
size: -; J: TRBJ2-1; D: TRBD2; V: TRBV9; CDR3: CASSVSGNIYNEQFF; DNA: TGTGCCAGCAGCGTTAGCGGGAACATCTACAATGAGCAGTTCTTC
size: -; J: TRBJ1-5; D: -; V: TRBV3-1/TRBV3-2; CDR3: CASSQDRAGVGQPQHF; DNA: TGTGCCAGCAGCCAAGATAGGGCAGGGGTCGGCCAGCCCCAGCATTTT
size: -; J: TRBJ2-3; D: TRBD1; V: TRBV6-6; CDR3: CASRSQGTADTQYF; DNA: TGTGCCAGCAGATCACAGGGGACCGCAGATACGCAGTATTTT
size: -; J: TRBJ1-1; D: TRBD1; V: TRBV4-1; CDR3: CASSQEGQVGGGAFF; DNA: TGCGCCAGCAGCCAGGAAGGACAGGTCGGTGGCGGAGCTTTCTTT